Presented here are 7 T cell receptor beta chains from one specimen sequenced in a study of CD8+CD57+ T cells in acquired aplastic anemia. The use of genomic DNA as template underpinned the TCR beta VDJ and CDR3 profiling. MiXCR was run by TCRdb on the reads, yielding one entry per CDR3 protein. In the table there are 150,000 to 200,000 distinct CDR3 sequences, 64% of which are singletons. Sequenced input: sorted CD4+, CD8+, or CD8+CD57+ T cells (not recorded which) from PBMCs. All receptors come from a human donor with severe aplastic anemia or a healthy control (not recorded which).

There are many counts of this clonotype. The chain recombines TRBV10-3 with TRBJ2-1, with 7 bases lining up with TRBD2. The CDR3 runs to 13 residues. Germline CDR1 reads ENHRY; CDR2 reads SYGVKD. The DNA for the CDR3 is TGTACAGCGGCGGCTAGCGGATACAATGAGCAGTTCTTC. Its translation: CTAAASGYNEQFF.

The J gene is TRBJ2-2, the V gene TRBV7-9; TRBD1 aligns across 9 bases. Looked up from germline, CDR1 is SEHNR and CDR2 is FQNEAQ (reference sequence). J gave up 2 bases and V 10 bases, and 5 bases lay outside the gene matches. This CDR3 is 14 amino acids long. The CDR3 loop reads CATRDRANTGELFF. The CDR3 nucleotides are TGTGCCACCAGGGACAGGGCAAACACCGGGGAGCTGTTTTTT.

This clonotype was recorded only once. The chain couples TRBV29-1 to TRBJ2-7, with 8 positions matching TRBD1. The V and J ends lost 5 bases and 7 bases, in that order; junction bases with no gene match: 13. The CDR3 is 14 residues long. Germline CDR1 and CDR2: SQVTM and ANQGSEA. CDR3 coding DNA: TGCAGCGTTCCCACAGGGGACAGGACGGGGGAGCAGTACTTC. This encodes CSVPTGDRTGEQYF.

This clonotype turned up a few times. The chain uses TRBV7-3 and TRBJ2-3; 8 bases line up with TRBD2. CDR3 length: 16 amino acids. The J segment lost 2 bases and the V segment lost 4 bases, leaving 8 bases of the junction unmatched. The germline gives CDR1 SGHTA, CDR2 FQGTGA. The DNA of the CDR3 is TGTGCCAGCAGCTCCTCGGGGGGGGCCGCCACAGATACGCAGTATTTT. The encoded protein is CASSSSGGAATDTQYF.

This chain uses TRBV19 with TRBJ1-1, with 7 bases identical to TRBD1. The CDR3 has 14 residues. With 5 bases clipped from V and 4 bases from J, the junction kept 7 bases outside the gene matches. Germline-derived CDR1 and CDR2 are LNHDA and SQIVND (reference sequence). The CDR3 protein is CASSAKDRVTEAFF. CDR3 in DNA: TGTGCCAGTAGTGCAAAAGACAGGGTCACTGAAGCTTTCTTT.

The table lists this clonotype with a count of one. CDR3 sequence (DNA): TGTGCCACCAGCAGAGATTGGGCTGAAGCTTTCTTT. Its protein product is CATSRDWAEAFF. The J gene is TRBJ1-1, the V gene TRBV15; no definite D call. CDR1 LNHNV and CDR2 YYDKDF come from the germline V gene (reference sequence). Trimming took off 0 bases at V and 6 bases at J, with 5 bases between the two ends. The CDR3 runs 12 residues.

In its sample, this clonotype was seen a few times. The rearrangement uses TRBV7-6 and TRBJ2-5; D may match TRBD1 or TRBD2 (7 bases each). Germline V lookup: CDR1 SGHVS, CDR2 FNYEAQ. The CDR3 contains 18 residues. Trimming left V 5 bases short and J 2 bases short, with 24 bases between. CDR3 bases: TGTGCCAGCAGCCCCAGGGGGGGCGGTCCGGGGGGACAAGAGACCCAGTACTTC. This sequence encodes CASSPRGGGPGGQETQYF.